This T cell receptor beta chain was observed in a study of molecular identifiers for immune sequencing clone quantification. TCRdb fed the PCR reads into MiXCR, producing one record per CDR3 protein. This table has some 97,000 distinct CDR3 sequences, 20% to 25% appearing once. This clonotype was seen ten or more times. The receptor's source is a human donor in good health. Some libraries in this study had Jurkat cell RNA spiked in. The source material was naive CD8+ T cells from blood, with Jurkat cell RNA spiked in. The subset denotes: FACS-sorted CD8+CD4-CCR7+CD45RA+ naive T cells.

Here the CDR3 DNA reads TGTGCCACCTCCCCACCGGGGGGCACTGAAGCTTTCTTT. It translates to CATSPPGGTEAFF. This chain uses TRBV6-6 with TRBJ1-1; tentatively, D is TRBD1 (5 bases). The CDR3 is 13 residues long. Germline V CDR1 and CDR2: MNHNY, SVGAGI (reference sequence). V was trimmed by 10 bases and J by 4 bases, leaving 16 bases between them.